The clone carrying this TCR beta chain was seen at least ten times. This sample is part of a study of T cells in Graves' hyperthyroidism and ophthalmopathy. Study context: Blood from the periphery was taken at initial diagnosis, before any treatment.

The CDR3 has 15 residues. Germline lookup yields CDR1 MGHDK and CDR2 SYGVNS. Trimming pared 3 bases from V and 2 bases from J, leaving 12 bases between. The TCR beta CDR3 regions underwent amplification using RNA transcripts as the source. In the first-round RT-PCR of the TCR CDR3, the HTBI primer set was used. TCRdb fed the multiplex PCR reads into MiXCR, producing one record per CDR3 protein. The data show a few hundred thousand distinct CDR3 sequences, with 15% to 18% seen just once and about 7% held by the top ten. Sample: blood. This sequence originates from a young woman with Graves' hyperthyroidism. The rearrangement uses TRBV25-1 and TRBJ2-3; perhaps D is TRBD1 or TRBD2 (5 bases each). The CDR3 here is CASSDLRDVTDTQYF. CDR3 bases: TGTGCCAGCAGTGACCTCCGGGACGTCACAGATACGCAGTATTTT.